A selection of T cell receptor beta chains follows, all from one sample in a study of OX40 agonist ivuxolimab in advanced cancers. The table came from immunoSEQ multiplex PCR; TCRdb's copy has only in-frame clones and leaves some out. The table lists roughly 110,000 clones, around 93% of them singletons. Sequences were derived from CD4+ or CD8+ T cells sorted from blood, sampled in a trial of the OX40 agonist ivuxolimab. These receptors were collected from an adult with an advanced solid tumor such as melanoma, head and neck, liver or kidney cancer. Each CDR3 is given with its conserved first and last residue. The D gene is left open where the match is weak. Size is omitted from some rows. Given values are once, few, many or a class for expanded clones.

j_call: TRBJ2-1
d_call: NA
cdr3_length: 16
v_call: TRBV6-6
clone_size: once
cdr3_aa: CASSYPHGPDRDEQFF
cdr3_nt: TGTGCCAGCAGTTACCCCCACGGCCCGGATCGCGATGAGCAGTTCTTC

j_call: TRBJ1-2
d_call: TRBD1
cdr3_length: 14
v_call: TRBV6-6
clone_size: NA
cdr3_aa: CASRSQGAGYGYTF
cdr3_nt: TGTGCCAGCAGGTCACAGGGGGCCGGCTATGGCTACACCTTC

j_call: TRBJ2-1
d_call: NA
cdr3_length: 15
v_call: TRBV5-4
clone_size: NA
cdr3_aa: CASSRLGAAGEEQFF
cdr3_nt: TGTGCCAGCAGCCGCTTGGGAGCGGCCGGGGAAGAGCAGTTCTTC

j_call: TRBJ2-1
d_call: NA
cdr3_length: 16
v_call: TRBV30
clone_size: once
cdr3_aa: CAWSVPGTAGTNEQFF
cdr3_nt: TGTGCCTGGAGTGTACCCGGGACGGCGGGGACCAATGAGCAGTTCTTC

j_call: TRBJ2-2
d_call: TRBD1
cdr3_length: 16
v_call: TRBV6-6
clone_size: NA
cdr3_aa: CASSSRDRVITGELFF
cdr3_nt: TGTGCCAGCAGTTCCCGGGACAGGGTCATCACCGGGGAGCTGTTTTTT

j_call: TRBJ2-7
d_call: TRBD2
cdr3_length: 15
v_call: TRBV7-9
clone_size: NA
cdr3_aa: CASSWEGLSSYEQYF
cdr3_nt: TGTGCCAGCAGCTGGGAGGGACTATCATCCTACGAGCAGTACTTC

j_call: TRBJ2-5
d_call: TRBD2
cdr3_length: 14
v_call: TRBV6-5
clone_size: NA
cdr3_aa: CASSYNGVGRAEHF
cdr3_nt: TGTGCCAGCAGTTACAATGGGGTCGGGAGGGCCGAGCACTTC

j_call: TRBJ2-4
d_call: NA
cdr3_length: 13
v_call: TRBV28
clone_size: NA
cdr3_aa: CASSSLAKNIQYF
cdr3_nt: TGTGCCAGCAGTTCTCTAGCCAAAAACATTCAGTACTTC

j_call: TRBJ2-5
d_call: NA
cdr3_length: 16
v_call: TRBV28
clone_size: NA
cdr3_aa: CAISAGLGYPRETQYF
cdr3_nt: TGTGCCATCTCCGCCGGATTGGGGTATCCGCGTGAGACCCAGTACTTC

j_call: TRBJ2-7
d_call: TRBD1
cdr3_length: 14
v_call: TRBV19
clone_size: NA
cdr3_aa: CASGRTGGPYEQYF
cdr3_nt: TGTGCCAGTGGACGGACAGGGGGCCCCTACGAGCAGTACTTC

j_call: TRBJ1-2
d_call: TRBD1
cdr3_length: 14
v_call: TRBV16
clone_size: NA
cdr3_aa: CASSQNRGSHGYTF
cdr3_nt: TGTGCCAGCAGCCAAAACAGGGGTTCACATGGCTACACCTTC

j_call: TRBJ1-4
d_call: NA
cdr3_length: 15
v_call: TRBV18
clone_size: NA
cdr3_aa: CASSLDEGSNEKLFF
cdr3_nt: TGTGCCAGCTCACTCGATGAGGGCTCAAATGAAAAACTGTTTTTT

j_call: TRBJ2-1
d_call: TRBD2
cdr3_length: 15
v_call: TRBV4-2
clone_size: NA
cdr3_aa: CASSGAGGSYNEQFF
cdr3_nt: TGTGCCAGCAGTGGAGCGGGAGGTTCCTACAATGAGCAGTTCTTC

j_call: TRBJ2-7
d_call: TRBD2
cdr3_length: 14
v_call: TRBV5-1
clone_size: NA
cdr3_aa: CASSLDLADYEQYF
cdr3_nt: TGCGCCAGCAGCTTGGACCTAGCGGATTACGAGCAGTACTTC

j_call: TRBJ2-3
d_call: TRBD2
cdr3_length: 18
v_call: TRBV7-9
clone_size: NA
cdr3_aa: CASSLAEGLAGVTDTQYF
cdr3_nt: TGTGCCAGCAGCTTAGCGGAGGGACTAGCGGGAGTCACAGATACGCAGTATTTT

j_call: TRBJ1-1
d_call: NA
cdr3_length: 13
v_call: TRBV7-8
clone_size: NA
cdr3_aa: CASSLVMNTEAFF
cdr3_nt: TGTGCCAGCAGCTTAGTTATGAACACTGAAGCTTTCTTT

j_call: TRBJ2-7
d_call: NA
cdr3_length: 12
v_call: TRBV29-1
clone_size: NA
cdr3_aa: CSALRGNYEQYF
cdr3_nt: TGCAGTGCCCTCAGGGGTAACTACGAGCAGTACTTC

j_call: TRBJ2-1
d_call: NA
cdr3_length: 13
v_call: TRBV15
clone_size: NA
cdr3_aa: CATSFKRSNEQFF
cdr3_nt: TGTGCCACCAGCTTTAAGCGTAGCAATGAGCAGTTCTTC

j_call: TRBJ1-1
d_call: NA
cdr3_length: 11
v_call: TRBV29-1
clone_size: NA
cdr3_aa: CSVVGNTEAFF
cdr3_nt: TGCAGCGTTGTCGGGAACACTGAAGCTTTCTTT

j_call: TRBJ1-2
d_call: TRBD1
cdr3_length: 15
v_call: TRBV25-1
clone_size: NA
cdr3_aa: CASSPPGTAIYGYTF
cdr3_nt: TGTGCCAGCAGCCCGCCGGGGACAGCCATCTATGGCTACACCTTC

j_call: TRBJ2-5
d_call: TRBD2
cdr3_length: 15
v_call: TRBV19
clone_size: NA
cdr3_aa: CASSIVTSGRETQYF
cdr3_nt: TGTGCCAGTAGTATAGTAACTAGCGGGAGAGAGACCCAGTACTTC

j_call: TRBJ2-7
d_call: NA
cdr3_length: 12
v_call: TRBV5-6
clone_size: once
cdr3_aa: CASSSESYEQYF
cdr3_nt: TGTGCCAGCAGCTCTGAGAGCTACGAGCAGTACTTC

j_call: TRBJ1-3
d_call: NA
cdr3_length: 22
v_call: TRBV23-1
clone_size: few
cdr3_aa: CASSQSPTGRRKQGYSGNTIYF
cdr3_nt: TGCGCCAGCAGTCAATCGCCCACGGGACGTAGGAAACAAGGGTATTCTGGAAACACCATATATTTT

j_call: TRBJ1-1
d_call: NA
cdr3_length: 14
v_call: TRBV2
clone_size: NA
cdr3_aa: CARRPSGVNTEAFF
cdr3_nt: TGTGCCAGACGACCATCGGGGGTGAACACTGAAGCTTTCTTT

j_call: TRBJ1-5
d_call: NA
cdr3_length: 13
v_call: TRBV5-6
clone_size: NA
cdr3_aa: CASSLEGYQPQHF
cdr3_nt: TGTGCCAGCAGCTTGGAGGGGTACCAGCCCCAGCATTTT

j_call: TRBJ1-2
d_call: NA
cdr3_length: 12
v_call: TRBV21-1
clone_size: NA
cdr3_aa: CASSRRSYGYTF
cdr3_nt: TGTGCCAGCAGTCGTCGGAGCTATGGCTACACCTTC

j_call: TRBJ2-7
d_call: TRBD2
cdr3_length: 14
v_call: TRBV30
clone_size: NA
cdr3_aa: CAWNPSGRNCEQYF
cdr3_nt: TGTGCCTGGAATCCCAGCGGGAGAAACTGCGAGCAGTACTTC

j_call: TRBJ1-1
d_call: TRBD1
cdr3_length: 16
v_call: TRBV9
clone_size: NA
cdr3_aa: CASSVQGQGAINEAFF
cdr3_nt: TGTGCCAGCAGCGTACAGGGACAGGGGGCTATTAATGAAGCTTTCTTT

j_call: TRBJ2-1
d_call: NA
cdr3_length: 16
v_call: TRBV2
clone_size: NA
cdr3_aa: CASISPRRGSYNEQFF
cdr3_nt: TGTGCCAGCATATCCCCTAGGAGGGGCTCCTACAATGAGCAGTTCTTC

j_call: TRBJ2-7
d_call: TRBD1
cdr3_length: 15
v_call: TRBV19
clone_size: NA
cdr3_aa: CASSIVVGRGYEQYF
cdr3_nt: TGTGCCAGTAGTATTGTGGTCGGCAGGGGGTACGAGCAGTACTTC

j_call: TRBJ1-1
d_call: NA
cdr3_length: 13
v_call: TRBV9
clone_size: NA
cdr3_aa: CASSVVPGTEAFF
cdr3_nt: TGTGCCAGCAGCGTAGTACCAGGGACTGAAGCTTTCTTT

j_call: TRBJ1-3
d_call: NA
cdr3_length: 15
v_call: TRBV6-6
clone_size: NA
cdr3_aa: CASRTQGRTGNTIYF
cdr3_nt: TGTGCCAGCAGGACTCAGGGAAGGACTGGAAACACCATATATTTT

j_call: TRBJ2-7
d_call: NA
cdr3_length: 13
v_call: TRBV6-6
clone_size: NA
cdr3_aa: CASSYERAREQYF
cdr3_nt: TGTGCCAGCAGTTACGAACGGGCTCGCGAGCAGTACTTC

j_call: TRBJ2-1
d_call: NA
cdr3_length: 15
v_call: TRBV9
clone_size: NA
cdr3_aa: CASSAKRNSYNEQFF
cdr3_nt: TGTGCCAGCAGCGCCAAGCGGAACTCCTACAATGAGCAGTTCTTC

j_call: TRBJ1-3
d_call: NA
cdr3_length: 16
v_call: TRBV5-4
clone_size: once
cdr3_aa: CASSFSGTDSGNTIYF
cdr3_nt: TGTGCCAGCAGCTTTTCGGGGACCGACTCTGGAAACACCATATATTTT

j_call: TRBJ1-2
d_call: NA
cdr3_length: 15
v_call: TRBV6-1
clone_size: NA
cdr3_aa: CASSEAYTGSRGYTF
cdr3_nt: TGTGCCAGCAGTGAAGCGTATACGGGATCTCGGGGCTACACCTTC

j_call: TRBJ1-2
d_call: NA
cdr3_length: 13
v_call: TRBV28
clone_size: NA
cdr3_aa: CASSLDGHYGYTF
cdr3_nt: TGTGCCAGCAGTTTAGACGGCCACTATGGCTACACCTTC

j_call: TRBJ2-3
d_call: TRBD2
cdr3_length: 12
v_call: TRBV7-3
clone_size: NA
cdr3_aa: CAGEGREGTQYF
cdr3_nt: TGTGCCGGTGAAGGGAGGGAGGGCACGCAGTATTTT

j_call: TRBJ2-5
d_call: NA
cdr3_length: 11
v_call: TRBV11-3
clone_size: NA
cdr3_aa: CASGTRETQYF
cdr3_nt: TGTGCCAGCGGCACTCGAGAGACCCAGTACTTC

j_call: TRBJ1-1
d_call: NA
cdr3_length: 15
v_call: TRBV19
clone_size: NA
cdr3_aa: CASSMAGTMNTEAFF
cdr3_nt: TGTGCCAGTAGTATGGCCGGGACAATGAACACTGAAGCTTTCTTT

j_call: TRBJ2-2
d_call: NA
cdr3_length: 12
v_call: TRBV5-1
clone_size: NA
cdr3_aa: CATRENTGELFF
cdr3_nt: TGCGCCACCCGGGAGAACACCGGGGAGCTGTTTTTT

j_call: TRBJ2-7
d_call: NA
cdr3_length: 13
v_call: TRBV7-3
clone_size: NA
cdr3_aa: CASSFGVAREQYF
cdr3_nt: TGTGCCAGCAGCTTCGGGGTTGCAAGGGAGCAGTACTTC

j_call: TRBJ1-1
d_call: NA
cdr3_length: 13
v_call: TRBV5-5
clone_size: NA
cdr3_aa: CASSSDRYTEAFF
cdr3_nt: TGTGCCAGCAGCTCGGACCGGTACACTGAAGCTTTCTTT

j_call: TRBJ1-5
d_call: TRBD1
cdr3_length: 18
v_call: TRBV28
clone_size: NA
cdr3_aa: CASSFLIGGTGLSQPQHF
cdr3_nt: TGTGCCAGCAGTTTTCTAATCGGGGGGACAGGGCTAAGCCAGCCCCAGCATTTT

j_call: TRBJ2-3
d_call: NA
cdr3_length: 15
v_call: TRBV9
clone_size: NA
cdr3_aa: CASSRNTSPSDTQYF
cdr3_nt: TGTGCCAGCAGCCGAAACACGTCCCCGTCAGATACGCAGTATTTT

j_call: TRBJ2-2
d_call: NA
cdr3_length: 13
v_call: TRBV6-5
clone_size: NA
cdr3_aa: CASSSPNTGELFF
cdr3_nt: TGTGCCAGCAGTTCCCCCAACACCGGGGAGCTGTTTTTT

j_call: TRBJ1-1
d_call: NA
cdr3_length: 18
v_call: TRBV11-3
clone_size: NA
cdr3_aa: CASSFSPPRNKGNTEAFF
cdr3_nt: TGTGCCAGCAGCTTTTCTCCGCCCAGAAACAAGGGGAACACTGAAGCTTTCTTT

j_call: TRBJ2-7
d_call: NA
cdr3_length: 11
v_call: TRBV2
clone_size: few
cdr3_aa: CASSGDLEQYF
cdr3_nt: TGTGCCAGCAGCGGGGATCTCGAGCAGTACTTC

j_call: TRBJ1-2
d_call: NA
cdr3_length: 12
v_call: TRBV15
clone_size: NA
cdr3_aa: CATSREAYGYTF
cdr3_nt: TGTGCCACCAGCAGAGAAGCTTATGGCTACACCTTC

j_call: TRBJ2-6
d_call: NA
cdr3_length: 16
v_call: TRBV28
clone_size: once
cdr3_aa: CASSLGPWSGANVLTF
cdr3_nt: TGTGCCAGCAGTTTAGGACCGTGGTCTGGGGCCAACGTCCTGACTTTC

j_call: TRBJ2-7
d_call: TRBD2
cdr3_length: 13
v_call: TRBV6-1
clone_size: NA
cdr3_aa: CASSVLLAGEQYF
cdr3_nt: TGTGCCAGCAGTGTTTTGCTAGCGGGGGAGCAGTACTTC

j_call: TRBJ1-1
d_call: NA
cdr3_length: 13
v_call: TRBV6-4
clone_size: NA
cdr3_aa: CASSGARGTEAFF
cdr3_nt: TGTGCCAGTTCAGGGGCGCGGGGCACTGAAGCTTTCTTT

j_call: TRBJ2-3
d_call: TRBD1
cdr3_length: 14
v_call: TRBV7-3
clone_size: once
cdr3_aa: CASSFGQGGNTQYF
cdr3_nt: TGTGCCAGCAGCTTCGGACAGGGGGGGAATACGCAGTATTTT

j_call: TRBJ1-1
d_call: NA
cdr3_length: 14
v_call: TRBV7-8
clone_size: NA
cdr3_aa: CASSGRDTNTEAFF
cdr3_nt: TGTGCCAGCAGCGGCCGGGACACGAACACTGAAGCTTTCTTT

j_call: TRBJ2-7
d_call: NA
cdr3_length: 15
v_call: TRBV27
clone_size: NA
cdr3_aa: CASMAGQGNSYEQYF
cdr3_nt: TGTGCCAGCATGGCTGGGCAGGGCAACTCCTACGAGCAGTACTTC

j_call: TRBJ2-3
d_call: NA
cdr3_length: 15
v_call: TRBV27
clone_size: NA
cdr3_aa: CASTPRDHSTDTQYF
cdr3_nt: TGTGCCAGCACACCCCGGGACCACAGCACAGATACGCAGTATTTT

j_call: TRBJ2-5
d_call: TRBD2
cdr3_length: 17
v_call: TRBV4-2
clone_size: NA
cdr3_aa: CASSQGDSGRGQETQYF
cdr3_nt: TGTGCCAGCAGCCAAGGGGATAGCGGGAGGGGACAAGAGACCCAGTACTTC